The 23 T cell receptor beta chains reported below all come from one sample, sequenced in a study of blood T cell repertoires in COVID-19. Using immunoSEQ multiplex PCR, the repertoire was profiled, and TCRdb retains in-frame clones only, with some absent. The table lists about 130,000 clones, approximately 83% of them singletons. Sequencing input: peripheral blood. These receptors were taken from a man aged 55 to 70 with acute or convalescent COVID-19.

The V gene is TRBV6-5, the J gene TRBJ2-1, with TRBD2 identical over 11 bases. After removal of 10 bases from V and 6 bases from J, the junction contained 5 bases not matched to a gene. Per germline, CDR1 MNHEY and CDR2 SVGAGI. The CDR3 has 13 residues. For the CDR3, the DNA is TGTGCCACACCTAGCGGGAGGATCAATGAGCAGTTCTTC. Encoded protein: CATPSGRINEQFF.

The chain is built from TRBV18 and TRBJ1-3, with D perhaps TRBD1 (6 bases). This CDR3 is 15 amino acids long. In germline, CDR1 is KGHSH, CDR2 LQKENI. Between the trimmed V and J ends, which lost 3 bases and 2 bases, there was a span of 11 bases. CDR3 bases: TGTGCCAGCTCACCGAACAGGGAAACTGGAAACACCATATATTTT. As protein: CASSPNRETGNTIYF.

The chain recombines TRBV7-9 with TRBJ1-2; D remains unclear. V shed 0 bases and J shed 8 bases, with 13 bases lying between them. Germline V gene sequence: CDR1 SEHNR, CDR2 FQNEAQ (reference sequence). This CDR3 is 14 amino acids long. The CDR3 region has the DNA TGTGCCAGCAGCTTAGCCTCAGGACGGGGAGGCTACACCTTC. Protein: CASSLASGRGGYTF.

This sequence joins TRBV3-1 (or the pseudogene TRBV3-2) and TRBJ1-5, with D uncertain. Germline loops: CDR1 LGHDT, CDR2 YNNKEL (reference sequence). This CDR3 has 13 amino acids. The V and J ends lost 4 bases and 5 bases respectively, with 9 bases between them. CDR3 residues: CASSPIRDQPQHF. CDR3 in DNA: TGTGCCAGCAGCCCGATTCGCGATCAGCCCCAGCATTTT.

The chain employs TRBV28 and TRBJ2-2; 7 nucleotides align to TRBD1. The CDR3 consists of 16 residues. Germline loops: CDR1 MDHEN, CDR2 SYDVKM. J gave up 1 base and V 4 bases, and 6 bases lay outside the gene matches. The CDR3 loop reads CASSSLTGWNTGELFF. The CDR3 DNA follows: TGTGCCAGCAGTTCCTTGACAGGGTGGAACACCGGGGAGCTGTTTTTT.

This rearrangement joins TRBV29-1 to TRBJ2-1; maybe TRBD2 (6 bases). The V end lost 7 bases, the J end lost 2 bases, and 21 bases lay between the germline ends. CDR3 length equals 16 residues. Germline lookup yields CDR1 SQVTM and CDR2 ANQGSEA. The CDR3, as DNA: TGCAGCGCAGGCGGCCGGCTAGCGATCCCCTACAATGAGCAGTTCTTC. Translation gives CSAGGRLAIPYNEQFF.

Only one count was recorded for this clone. The gene calls are TRBV6-5 and TRBJ1-1; 8 bases are shared with TRBD1. Germline V gives CDR1 MNHEY, CDR2 SVGAGI. The junction had 13 bases not matched to a gene; V was cut back by 6 bases and J by 10 bases. This CDR3 comprises 14 residues. The DNA of the CDR3 is TGTGCCAGCAGACTTAATGGACAGGGAGGTCCAGCTTTCTTT. It yields the protein CASRLNGQGGPAFF.

The V gene is TRBV7-9, the J gene TRBJ1-2, with 9 bases identical to TRBD1. CDR3 size: 12 residues. CDR1 and CDR2 from the germline V gene are SEHNR and FQNEAQ (reference sequence). The ends lost 5 bases at V and 7 bases at J; junction bases unmatched: 2. CDR3 residues: CASSAQGAGYTF. The CDR3 DNA sequence: TGTGCCAGCAGCGCACAGGGGGCTGGCTACACCTTC.

The rearrangement uses TRBV12-3 or TRBV12-4 and TRBJ1-5, with D perhaps TRBD1 (5 bases). V was cut by 6 bases and J by 9 bases, with 9 bases left in between. This CDR3 spans 11 amino acids. CDR3 region: CASRGLGPQHF. Here the CDR3 DNA reads TGTGCCAGCAGGGGGCTGGGGCCCCAGCATTTT.

V is TRBV28 and J is TRBJ1-4, with D unclear. This CDR3 spans 13 amino acids. Trimming pared 8 bases from V and 7 bases from J, leaving 14 bases between. CDR1 MDHEN and CDR2 SYDVKM come from the germline V gene. The CDR3 DNA sequence: TGTGCCAGCGTTACCCCAACGGGTGAAAAACTGTTTTTT. Translated: CASVTPTGEKLFF.

The chain couples TRBV5-4 to TRBJ1-4, with 10 bases matching TRBD1. Germline CDR1 is SGHNT and CDR2 is YYREEE (reference sequence). This CDR3 contains 16 residues. J gave up 6 bases and V 3 bases, and 8 bases lay outside the gene matches. This chain's CDR3 is CASSSHTGTGDEKLFF. In DNA, the CDR3 is TGTGCCAGCAGCTCTCATACCGGGACAGGGGATGAAAAACTGTTTTTT. The complete variable domain, with remaining parts taken from reference TRBV5-4 and TRBJ1-4, reads ETGVTQSPTHLIKTRGQQVTLRCSSQSGHNTVSWYQQALGQGPQFIFQYYREEENGRGNFPPRFSGLQFPNYSSELNVNALELDDSALYLCASSSHTGTGDEKLFFGSGTQLSVL.

V and J are TRBV5-1 and TRBJ2-5; 11 bases are shared with TRBD2. Trimming took 2 bases from V and 5 from J; bases not matched to a gene: 14. This CDR3 is 18 amino acids long. Looked up from germline, CDR1 is SGHRS and CDR2 is YFSETQ. The CDR3 DNA sequence: TGCGCCAGCAGCTTTACGACTAGCGGGATCGGTTCGGGGGAGACCCAGTACTTC. Its translation is CASSFTTSGIGSGETQYF.

V usage is TRBV5-4 and J usage is TRBJ2-7, with D possibly TRBD1 on 6 matching bases. This CDR3 contains 14 residues. V was clipped by 4 bases and J by 3 bases, with 14 bases between them. Germline values: CDR1 SGHNT, CDR2 YYREEE (reference sequence). Here the CDR3 reads CASSVDRGNYEQYF. In DNA form, the CDR3 reads TGTGCCAGCAGCGTGGACAGAGGGAACTACGAGCAGTACTTC.

The CDR3 here is CASSPRYYEQYF. The CDR3 region has the DNA TGTGCCAGCAGTCCTCGGTATTACGAGCAGTACTTC. The chain carries TRBV28 and TRBJ2-7; D is unclear. Germline values: CDR1 MDHEN, CDR2 SYDVKM. The CDR3 sequence is 12 residues long. V shed 5 bases and J shed 4 bases, with 9 bases lying between them.

The chain links TRBV6-5 to TRBJ1-1, with 8 bases fitting TRBD1. Germline V gene data show CDR1 as MNHEY and CDR2 as SVGAGI. The CDR3 is 13 residues long. The junction had 5 bases not matched to a gene; V was cut back by 6 bases and J by 5 bases. The CDR3 DNA sequence: TGTGCCAGCAGCCAAGGACAGGGTACTGAAGCTTTCTTT. Protein sequence: CASSQGQGTEAFF.

The chain links TRBV29-1 to TRBJ1-4; no clear D. With 6 bases removed from V and 5 bases from J, the gap between germline ends came to 10 bases. The CDR3 is 12 amino acids. Germline V CDR1 and CDR2: SQVTM, ANQGSEA. DNA for the CDR3: TGCAGCGTGCGTTTTGCCAATGAAAAACTGTTTTTT. As protein: CSVRFANEKLFF.

The V and J genes are TRBV7-2 and TRBJ2-3, with D possibly being TRBD1 (5 bases). Trimming cost V 1 base and J 4 bases, with 9 bases left between them. Germline CDR1 SGHTA, CDR2 FQGNSA. The CDR3 sequence is 14 residues long. CDR3 sequence: CASSLGTGPDTQYF. The CDR3 region has the DNA TGTGCCAGCAGCTTAGGAACAGGTCCAGATACGCAGTATTTT.

The chain employs TRBV9 and TRBJ2-3; possible D gene TRBD1, 6 bases. V dropped 3 bases and J dropped 0 bases, with 11 bases sitting between them. CDR1 is SGDLS and CDR2 is YYNGEE in the germline V gene. This CDR3 region has 15 residues. The chain's CDR3 is CASSAGQYSTDTQYF. CDR3 in DNA: TGTGCCAGCAGCGCCGGACAGTACAGCACAGATACGCAGTATTTT.

The genes are TRBV27 and TRBJ1-2; D remains unclear. V lost 2 bases and J 1 base, leaving 5 bases between the germline ends. The CDR3 runs to 13 residues. CDR1 is MNHEY and CDR2 is SMNVEV in the germline V gene (reference sequence). CDR3 DNA sequence: TGTGCCAGCAGTTTAGAGGGTAACTATGGCTACACCTTC. Translating it yields CASSLEGNYGYTF.

In this sample, this clone turned up once. V usage is TRBV7-2 and J usage is TRBJ2-7, with D unclear. Germline V gene sequence: CDR1 SGHTA, CDR2 FQGNSA. V was pared by 2 bases and J by 3 bases, with 14 bases between. There are 15 residues in the CDR3. The DNA of the CDR3 is TGTGCCAGCAGCTTAACCTCCTCAGGCCTCTACGAGCAGTACTTC. Translating it yields CASSLTSSGLYEQYF.

V usage is TRBV20-1 and J usage is TRBJ1-1, with D possibly TRBD1 on 5 matching bases. The germline V gene has CDR1 DFQATT and CDR2 SNEGSKA (reference sequence). Between the trimmed V and J ends, which lost 2 bases and 11 bases, there was a span of 12 bases. This CDR3 is built from 11 residues. The CDR3 nucleotides are TGCAGTGCTAGACTAGACAGTGGCGCTTTCTTT. Amino acid sequence: CSARLDSGAFF.

This clone was counted a single time. This CDR3 is CASSIGPLNTGELFF. Written as DNA, the CDR3 is TGTGCCAGTAGTATCGGTCCCTTAAACACCGGGGAGCTGTTTTTT. J is TRBJ2-2 and V is TRBV19, with D unresolved. The CDR3 is 15 residues long. Germline V gives CDR1 LNHDA, CDR2 SQIVND (reference sequence). Trimming took 3 bases from V and 2 from J, leaving 10 bases between them.

This rearrangement joins TRBV19 to TRBJ2-1, with D tentatively TRBD1 (6 bases). Trimming removed 6 bases at V and 5 bases at J, with 17 bases between. The CDR3 spans 15 residues. The germline V gene has CDR1 LNHDA and CDR2 SQIVND (reference sequence). The chain's CDR3 is CASRRNRERDNEQFF. CDR3 bases: TGTGCCAGTAGGCGAAACAGGGAACGAGACAATGAGCAGTTCTTC.